This T cell receptor (beta chain) comes out of a study of blood T cell repertoires in COVID-19. Study context: T cells, B-cell-depleted T cells, or PBMCs provided the cDNA or gDNA that served as material.

Sequenced by immunoSEQ multiplex PCR; TCRdb stores in-frame clones only, minus some. The sample has 390,000 or so clones, 80% to 90% seen once. Assignment of participants to cohorts was predicated upon participant-reported clinical history. The germline gives CDR1 MDHEN, CDR2 SYDVKM. Trimming cost V 5 bases and J 2 bases, with 13 bases left between them. This CDR3 is 15 amino acids long. Sequenced material: PBMCs or T cells enriched from blood (not recorded which). The chain employs TRBV28 and TRBJ1-5; D possibly corresponds to TRBD1 (6 bases). The clonotype was recovered from a man aged 18 to 30 who had recovered from COVID-19. In DNA, the CDR3 is TGTGCCAGCAGTGAATTCAGGGGAGGCAATCAGCCCCAGCATTTT. It codes for CASSEFRGGNQPQHF.